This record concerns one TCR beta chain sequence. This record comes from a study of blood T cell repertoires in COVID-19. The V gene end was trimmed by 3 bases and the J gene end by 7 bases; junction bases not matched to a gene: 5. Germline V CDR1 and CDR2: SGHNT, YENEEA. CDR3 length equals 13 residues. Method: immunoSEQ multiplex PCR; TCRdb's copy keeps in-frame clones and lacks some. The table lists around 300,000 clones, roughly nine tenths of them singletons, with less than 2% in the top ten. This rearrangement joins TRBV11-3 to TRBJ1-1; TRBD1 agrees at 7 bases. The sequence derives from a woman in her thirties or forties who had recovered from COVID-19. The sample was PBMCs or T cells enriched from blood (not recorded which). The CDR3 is CASSLFQGGEAFF. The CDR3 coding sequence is TGTGCCAGCAGCTTGTTTCAGGGGGGTGAAGCTTTCTTT.